A selection of T cell receptor beta chains follows, all from one sample in a study of T cells in localized non-small cell lung cancer. TCRdb's copy holds only in-frame clones and misses some; the assay was immunoSEQ multiplex PCR. The data hold more than 30,000 clones, with around 90% observed a single time. Specimen: peripheral blood mononuclear cells, collected before any cancer treatment. The receptors shown here come from a man aged 35-75 years with stage III lung adenocarcinoma. Both conserved end residues are part of each CDR3. The D gene is left open where the match is weak. Size tells how often a clone was seen (once, few, many) or the class of an expanded clone, and some rows leave it out.

clone size,V gene,D gene,J gene,CDR3 protein,CDR3 DNA
NA,TRBV27,NA,TRBJ1-5,CASSLRLSNQPQHF,TGTGCCAGCAGTTTAAGGTTGAGTAATCAGCCCCAGCATTTT
few,TRBV4-3,NA,TRBJ2-3,CASSPRGVADTQYF,TGCGCCAGCAGCCCCCGGGGAGTAGCAGATACGCAGTATTTT
NA,TRBV9,TRBD2,TRBJ2-3,CASSVVAPSGGGNTQYF,TGTGCCAGCAGCGTAGTGGCCCCTAGCGGGGGGGGGAATACGCAGTATTTT
NA,TRBV9,NA,TRBJ2-1,CASSVVGQGGNEQFF,TGTGCCAGCAGCGTAGTTGGTCAGGGAGGCAATGAGCAGTTCTTC
NA,TRBV4-1,NA,TRBJ1-4,CASSKILYEKLFF,TGCGCCAGCAGCAAAATCCTCTATGAAAAACTGTTTTTT
NA,TRBV30,TRBD1,TRBJ1-3,CAWSPDRASGNTIYF,TGTGCCTGGAGCCCCGACAGGGCTTCAGGAAACACCATATATTTT
NA,TRBV9,NA,TRBJ1-3,CASSVAGAGNTIYF,TGTGCCAGCAGCGTCGCCGGGGCCGGAAACACCATATATTTT
NA,TRBV7-8,NA,TRBJ1-2,CASSLLPGMLNYGYTF,TGTGCCAGCAGCTTACTCCCGGGGATGCTTAACTATGGCTACACCTTC
NA,TRBV19,NA,TRBJ1-5,CASRRVASNQPQHF,TGTGCCAGTCGCAGGGTGGCTAGCAATCAGCCCCAGCATTTT
NA,TRBV19,NA,TRBJ2-5,CASSIMGETQYF,TGTGCCAGTAGTATTATGGGAGAGACCCAGTACTTC
NA,TRBV11-2,TRBD1,TRBJ2-7,CASSLVRQGYEQYF,TGTGCCAGCAGCTTGGTAAGACAGGGTTACGAGCAGTACTTC
once,TRBV6-1,NA,TRBJ2-2,CASSELAGAFLSNTGELFF,TGTGCCAGCAGTGAATTGGCAGGCGCCTTCCTTTCGAACACCGGGGAGCTGTTTTTT
NA,TRBV19,NA,TRBJ2-2,CASSIGETTGELFF,TGTGCCAGTAGTATAGGGGAGACGACCGGGGAGCTGTTTTTT
NA,TRBV2,NA,TRBJ1-1,CASSEGFNTEAFF,TGTGCCAGCAGTGAAGGGTTTAACACTGAAGCTTTCTTT
few,TRBV19,TRBD1,TRBJ1-6,CASSTGQGMSSPLHF,TGTGCCAGTAGTACTGGACAGGGCATGAGTTCACCCCTCCACTTT
NA,TRBV6-1,TRBD1,TRBJ2-7,CASSERQGSPYEQYF,TGTGCCAGCAGTGAACGACAGGGGTCTCCCTACGAGCAGTACTTC
few,TRBV13,NA,TRBJ1-1,CASSASIGVNTEAFF,TGTGCCAGCAGCGCATCAATTGGAGTGAACACTGAAGCTTTCTTT
NA,TRBV28,NA,TRBJ2-7,CASQEAGPSYEQYF,TGTGCCAGCCAAGAGGCGGGGCCCTCCTACGAGCAGTACTTC
NA,TRBV11-2,NA,TRBJ1-1,CASSYNGGGTEAFF,TGTGCCAGCAGCTACAATGGAGGGGGGACTGAAGCTTTCTTT
NA,TRBV7-2,TRBD2,TRBJ2-1,CASSLGGGYNEQFF,TGTGCCAGCAGCTTGGGCGGGGGGTACAATGAGCAGTTCTTC
NA,TRBV7-6,TRBD2,TRBJ2-1,CASSFRTGTRAHIEQFF,TGTGCCAGCAGCTTCCGAACCGGGACTAGAGCTCACATTGAGCAGTTCTTC
NA,TRBV5-1,NA,TRBJ2-6,CASSLKSAGVGANVLTF,TGCGCCAGCAGCTTGAAATCCGCAGGGGTCGGGGCCAACGTCCTGACTTTC
NA,TRBV7-9,TRBD1,TRBJ2-7,CASSPPTTGDWASEQYF,TGTGCCAGCAGCCCCCCTACGACAGGGGACTGGGCGAGCGAGCAGTACTTC
NA,TRBV7-9,TRBD1,TRBJ2-7,CASSLTSGGSEQYF,TGTGCCAGCAGCTTAACATCAGGGGGATCCGAGCAGTACTTC
NA,TRBV7-9,TRBD1,TRBJ2-2,CASSQTGGTGELFF,TGTGCCAGCAGCCAGACAGGGGGCACCGGGGAGCTGTTTTTT
NA,TRBV29-1,TRBD1,TRBJ2-3,CSLRQGTIDTQYF,TGCAGCCTCCGACAGGGAACGATAGATACGCAGTATTTT
NA,TRBV7-9,NA,TRBJ1-4,CASSLDGGTPNEKLFF,TGTGCCAGCAGCTTAGACGGTGGGACACCTAATGAAAAACTGTTTTTT
NA,TRBV7-3,TRBD2,TRBJ2-3,CASSATGGADTQYF,TGTGCCAGCAGCGCTACGGGGGGAGCAGATACGCAGTATTTT
NA,TRBV6-5,TRBD1,TRBJ1-1,CASSSTGAPLAFF,TGTGCCAGCAGTTCTACAGGGGCCCCTTTAGCTTTCTTT
NA,TRBV6-5,TRBD1,TRBJ2-2,CASSSQGAGELFF,TGTGCCAGCAGTTCACAGGGGGCCGGGGAGCTGTTTTTT
once,TRBV5-1,NA,TRBJ2-1,CASSPQAVTYNEQFF,TGCGCCAGCAGCCCCCAAGCGGTGACGTACAATGAGCAGTTCTTC
NA,TRBV9,NA,TRBJ1-1,CASSEGTAMNTEAFF,TGTGCCAGCAGCGAGGGGACGGCCATGAACACTGAAGCTTTCTTT
NA,TRBV15,TRBD1,TRBJ1-6,CATSREVGTGNNSPLHF,TGTGCCACCAGCAGAGAGGTTGGGACAGGCAATAATTCACCCCTCCACTTT
NA,TRBV7-9,NA,TRBJ1-2,CASSRAGDGPYGYTF,TGTGCCAGCAGCAGAGCGGGTGATGGACCCTATGGCTACACCTTC
NA,TRBV9,NA,TRBJ1-4,CASSPSGATNEKLFF,TGTGCCAGCAGCCCCAGCGGGGCAACTAATGAAAAACTGTTTTTT
NA,TRBV4-1,NA,TRBJ2-7,CASSQDLAYEQYF,TGCGCCAGCAGCCAAGATTTGGCCTACGAGCAGTACTTC
few,TRBV29-1,NA,TRBJ2-3,CSVVGGATDTQYF,TGCAGCGTTGTTGGCGGGGCCACAGATACGCAGTATTTT
NA,TRBV7-8,NA,TRBJ2-5,CASSLGVWETQYF,TGTGCCAGCAGCTTAGGAGTGTGGGAGACCCAGTACTTC
once,TRBV7-9,NA,TRBJ2-3,CASSLRGTGMGTDTQYF,TGTGCCAGCAGCTTAAGGGGAACAGGGATGGGCACAGATACGCAGTATTTT
once,TRBV6-6,NA,TRBJ1-1,CASSYSTEWGEAFF,TGTGCCAGCAGTTACTCTACCGAGTGGGGAGAAGCTTTCTTT
NA,TRBV7-9,NA,TRBJ2-5,CASSLAVSQETQYF,TGTGCCAGCAGCTTAGCGGTCAGCCAAGAGACCCAGTACTTC
NA,TRBV7-9,NA,TRBJ1-5,CASSLAGDQPQHF,TGTGCCAGCAGCTTAGCAGGAGATCAGCCCCAGCATTTT
NA,TRBV15,NA,TRBJ1-1,CATGTGVMNTEAFF,TGTGCCACCGGCACAGGAGTCATGAACACTGAAGCTTTCTTT
NA,TRBV28,TRBD2,TRBJ2-5,CASSRPGTRQETQYF,TGTGCCAGCAGTCGCCCCGGGACTAGACAAGAGACCCAGTACTTC
once,TRBV27,NA,TRBJ2-7,CASSSLWMGRRVWYEQYF,TGTGCCAGCAGTTCCCTGTGGATGGGACGGAGGGTATGGTACGAGCAGTACTTC
NA,TRBV27,NA,TRBJ2-1,CASSPMGHEQFF,TGTGCCAGCAGTCCCATGGGCCATGAGCAGTTCTTC
NA,TRBV15,NA,TRBJ2-1,CATSPQPRLANEQFF,TGTGCCACCAGCCCTCAACCTCGTCTAGCGAATGAGCAGTTCTTC
once,TRBV28,NA,TRBJ2-1,CASSPLARGLNEQFF,TGTGCCAGCAGTCCCTTGGCCCGGGGTTTGAATGAGCAGTTCTTC